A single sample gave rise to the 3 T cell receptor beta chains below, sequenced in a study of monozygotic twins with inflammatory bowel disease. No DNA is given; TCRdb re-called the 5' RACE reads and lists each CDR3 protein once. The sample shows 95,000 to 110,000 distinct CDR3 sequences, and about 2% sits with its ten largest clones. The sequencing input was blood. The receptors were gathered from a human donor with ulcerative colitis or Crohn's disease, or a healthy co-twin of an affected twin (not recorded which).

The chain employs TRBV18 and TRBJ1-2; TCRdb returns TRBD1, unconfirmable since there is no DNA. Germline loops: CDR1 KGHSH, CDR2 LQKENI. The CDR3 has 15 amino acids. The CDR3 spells CASSPSGGRAYGYTF.

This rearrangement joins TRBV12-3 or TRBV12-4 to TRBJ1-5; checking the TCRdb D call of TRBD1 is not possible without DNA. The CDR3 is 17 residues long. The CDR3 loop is CASSFRSGRGGNQPQHF.

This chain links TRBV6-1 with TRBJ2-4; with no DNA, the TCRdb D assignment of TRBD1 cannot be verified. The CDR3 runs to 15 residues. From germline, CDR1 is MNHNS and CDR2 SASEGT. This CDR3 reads CASSRPGPLGNMQYF.